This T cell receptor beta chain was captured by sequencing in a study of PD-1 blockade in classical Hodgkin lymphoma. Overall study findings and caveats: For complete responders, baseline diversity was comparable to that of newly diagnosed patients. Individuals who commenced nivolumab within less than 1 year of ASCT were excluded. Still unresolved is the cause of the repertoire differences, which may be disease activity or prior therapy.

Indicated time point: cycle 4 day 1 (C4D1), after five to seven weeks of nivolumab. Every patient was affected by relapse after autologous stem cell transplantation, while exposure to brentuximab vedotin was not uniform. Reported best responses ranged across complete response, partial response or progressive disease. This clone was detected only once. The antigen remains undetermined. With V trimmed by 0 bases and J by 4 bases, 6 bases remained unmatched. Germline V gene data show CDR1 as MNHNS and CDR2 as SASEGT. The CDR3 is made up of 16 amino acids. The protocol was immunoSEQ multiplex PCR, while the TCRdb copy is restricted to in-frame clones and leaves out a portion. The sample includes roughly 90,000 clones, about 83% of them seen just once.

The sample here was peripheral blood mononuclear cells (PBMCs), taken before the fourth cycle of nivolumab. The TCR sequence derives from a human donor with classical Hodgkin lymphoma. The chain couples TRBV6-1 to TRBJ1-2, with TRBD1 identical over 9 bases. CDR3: CASSEATGGTGYGYTF. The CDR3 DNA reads TGTGCCAGCAGTGAAGCGACAGGGGGTACGGGCTATGGCTACACCTTC.